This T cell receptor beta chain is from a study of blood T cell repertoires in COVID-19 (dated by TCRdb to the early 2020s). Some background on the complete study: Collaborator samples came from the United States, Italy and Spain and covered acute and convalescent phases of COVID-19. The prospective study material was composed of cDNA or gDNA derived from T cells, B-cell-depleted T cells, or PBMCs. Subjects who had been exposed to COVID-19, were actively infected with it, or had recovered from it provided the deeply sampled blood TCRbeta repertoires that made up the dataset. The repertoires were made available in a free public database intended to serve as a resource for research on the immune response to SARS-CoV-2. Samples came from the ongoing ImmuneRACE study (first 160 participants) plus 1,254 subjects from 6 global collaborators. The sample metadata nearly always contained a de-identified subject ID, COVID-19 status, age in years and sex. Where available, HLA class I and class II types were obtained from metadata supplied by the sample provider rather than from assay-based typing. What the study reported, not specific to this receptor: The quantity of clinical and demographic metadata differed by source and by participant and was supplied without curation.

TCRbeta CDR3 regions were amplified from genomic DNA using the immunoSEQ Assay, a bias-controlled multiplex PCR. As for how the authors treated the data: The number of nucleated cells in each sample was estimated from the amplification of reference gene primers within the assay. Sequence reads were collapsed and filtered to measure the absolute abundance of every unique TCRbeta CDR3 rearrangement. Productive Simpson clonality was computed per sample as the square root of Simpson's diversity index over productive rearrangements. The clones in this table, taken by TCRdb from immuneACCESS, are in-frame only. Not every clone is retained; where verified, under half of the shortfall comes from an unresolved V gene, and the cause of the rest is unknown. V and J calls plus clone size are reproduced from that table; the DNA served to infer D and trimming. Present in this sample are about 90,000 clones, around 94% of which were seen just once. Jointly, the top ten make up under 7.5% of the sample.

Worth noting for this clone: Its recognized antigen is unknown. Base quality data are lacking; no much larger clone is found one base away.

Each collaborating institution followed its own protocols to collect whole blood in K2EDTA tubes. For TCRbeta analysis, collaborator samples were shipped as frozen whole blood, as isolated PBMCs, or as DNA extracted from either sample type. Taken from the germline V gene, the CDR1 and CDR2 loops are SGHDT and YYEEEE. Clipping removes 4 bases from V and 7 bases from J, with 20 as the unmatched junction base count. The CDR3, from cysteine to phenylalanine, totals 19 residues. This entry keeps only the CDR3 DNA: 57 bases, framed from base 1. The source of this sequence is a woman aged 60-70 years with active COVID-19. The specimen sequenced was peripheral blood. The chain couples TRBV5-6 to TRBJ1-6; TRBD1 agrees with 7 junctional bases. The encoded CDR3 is CASSQERLAGGSFNSPLHF. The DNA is TGTGCCAGCAGCCAGGAGAGACTTGCAGGGGGATCCTTCAATTCACCCCTCCACTTT.